This TCR beta chain was recovered during a study of blood T cell repertoires in COVID-19. On the study more broadly: COVID-19 samples from acute and convalescent phases originated in the United States, Italy and Spain. T cells, B-cell-depleted T cells, or PBMCs supplied cDNA or gDNA.

The CDR3 length is 13 residues. V lost 5 bases, J lost 6 bases, and 13 bases lay in between. The germline V gene encodes CDR1 SEHNR and CDR2 FQNEAQ (reference sequence). As originally analysed: Researchers report that nucleated cell counts were estimated from reference gene primer amplification. Sequencing was performed with immunoSEQ multiplex PCR; in TCRdb, only in-frame clones are kept and a portion is missing. V and J calls and clone size are given by that table; D and trimming were obtained from the DNA. The sample has fewer than 250,000 clones; around nine tenths are singletons. This TCR came from an older woman with acute or convalescent COVID-19. Sequenced: peripheral blood. The chain links TRBV7-9 to TRBJ1-2; a possible D gene is TRBD1 (5 bases). CDR3 sequence: CASSQGLTDGYTF. The CDR3 DNA is TGTGCCAGCAGCCAGGGACTGACCGATGGCTACACCTTC. The variable domain in full, completed from reference TRBV7-9 and TRBJ1-2, reads DTGVSQNPRHKITKRGQNVTFRCDPISEHNRLYWYRQTLGQGPEFLTYFQNEAQLEKSRLLSDRFSAERPKGSFSTLEIQRTEQGDSAMYLCASSQGLTDGYTFGSGTRLTVV.